Listed below are T cell receptor beta chains from one sample, sequenced in a study of cytomegalovirus exposure and HLA in healthy donors. The assay was immunoSEQ multiplex PCR, and TCRdb's table has in-frame clones only and misses some. The sample consists of about 140,000 clones, about 82% of them appearing once. Sequenced sample: PBMCs. The receptors originated from a young man in good health and CMV-seronegative. CDR3s include the opening cysteine and the closing phenylalanine or tryptophan. Each record gives: J gene, D gene, clone size, V gene, CDR3 protein, CDR3 DNA. D genes are given only for firm matches. Expanded clones are given a class, and other clones once, few, many or no size at all.

J: TRBJ2-7
D: TRBD1
size: -
V: TRBV10-1
CDR3: CASRARTGDTYEQYF
DNA: TGCGCCAGCAGGGCCAGGACAGGGGACACCTACGAGCAGTACTTC

J: TRBJ2-1
D: TRBD2
size: -
V: TRBV30
CDR3: CAWRGLAGGPRRNEQFF
DNA: TGTGCCTGGAGGGGTCTAGCGGGAGGGCCCCGGCGGAATGAGCAGTTCTTC

J: TRBJ1-5
D: TRBD1
size: once
V: TRBV28
CDR3: CASRKEPGQGGPRPQHF
DNA: TGTGCCAGCAGAAAAGAACCGGGACAGGGAGGACCTAGGCCCCAGCATTTT

J: TRBJ1-3
D: TRBD1
size: once
V: TRBV25-1
CDR3: CASSEDRGRGNTIYF
DNA: TGTGCCAGCAGTGAGGACAGGGGGCGAGGAAACACCATATATTTT

J: TRBJ1-5
D: -
size: few
V: TRBV28
CDR3: CASSRGQPQHF
DNA: TGTGCCAGCAGTCGGGGGCAGCCCCAGCATTTT

J: TRBJ1-1
D: TRBD1
size: -
V: TRBV28
CDR3: CASRSGQGMGEAFF
DNA: TGTGCCAGCAGGTCGGGACAGGGAATGGGTGAAGCTTTCTTT

J: TRBJ1-2
D: -
size: -
V: TRBV19
CDR3: CASCAGNYGYTF
DNA: TGTGCCAGCTGTGCAGGGAACTATGGCTACACCTTC

J: TRBJ1-2
D: -
size: -
V: TRBV28
CDR3: CASSLSQGGGLSYTF
DNA: TGTGCCAGCAGTTTGAGTCAGGGCGGTGGGCTAAGCTACACCTTC

J: TRBJ2-2
D: TRBD2
size: -
V: TRBV7-3
CDR3: CASSLTSGSSGELFF
DNA: TGTGCCAGCAGCCTGACTAGCGGGAGTTCGGGGGAGCTGTTTTTT

J: TRBJ2-2
D: TRBD1
size: -
V: TRBV15
CDR3: CATSRVGQGSYTGELFF
DNA: TGTGCCACCAGCAGAGTGGGACAGGGATCGTACACCGGGGAGCTGTTTTTT

J: TRBJ1-2
D: TRBD1
size: -
V: TRBV6-1
CDR3: CASSDWRQGDYGYTF
DNA: TGTGCCAGCAGTGATTGGCGACAGGGCGACTATGGCTACACCTTC

J: TRBJ2-1
D: TRBD2
size: -
V: TRBV5-1
CDR3: CASSSGLAGGWEQFF
DNA: TGCGCCAGCAGCTCAGGACTAGCGGGAGGTTGGGAGCAGTTCTTC

J: TRBJ1-6
D: -
size: -
V: TRBV7-9
CDR3: CASSSGDLYNSPLHF
DNA: TGTGCCAGCAGCTCGGGGGACCTCTATAATTCACCCCTCCACTTT

J: TRBJ1-1
D: -
size: -
V: TRBV18
CDR3: CASSPPRVDTEAFF
DNA: TGTGCCAGCTCACCACCGAGGGTAGACACTGAAGCTTTCTTT

J: TRBJ1-1
D: TRBD1
size: -
V: TRBV19
CDR3: CASSSTGGEFMNTEAFF
DNA: TGTGCCAGTAGTAGTACAGGGGGCGAATTTATGAACACTGAAGCTTTCTTT

J: TRBJ1-1
D: -
size: -
V: TRBV28
CDR3: CASSRGNTEAFF
DNA: TGTGCCAGCAGTCGGGGGAACACTGAAGCTTTCTTT

J: TRBJ1-1
D: -
size: -
V: TRBV2
CDR3: CASRQGLAEAFF
DNA: TGTGCCAGCAGGCAGGGCCTCGCTGAAGCTTTCTTT

J: TRBJ2-5
D: TRBD2
size: -
V: TRBV18
CDR3: CASSPGLAGETQYF
DNA: TGTGCCAGCTCACCGGGACTAGCGGGCGAGACCCAGTACTTC

J: TRBJ1-1
D: -
size: -
V: TRBV7-9
CDR3: CASRTTDANTEAFF
DNA: TGTGCCAGCAGGACTACCGACGCAAACACTGAAGCTTTCTTT

J: TRBJ2-7
D: TRBD2
size: -
V: TRBV19
CDR3: CASSIDRGGRTSGTGPAYEQYF
DNA: TGTGCCAGTAGTATAGATCGGGGCGGTCGGACTAGCGGGACTGGCCCTGCCTACGAGCAGTACTTC

J: TRBJ1-2
D: -
size: -
V: TRBV5-1
CDR3: CASSLDRNGYTF
DNA: TGCGCCAGCAGCTTGGACAGGAATGGCTACACCTTC

J: TRBJ2-3
D: -
size: -
V: TRBV28
CDR3: CASRSGTRTDTQYF
DNA: TGTGCCAGCAGGTCAGGGACACGCACAGATACGCAGTATTTT

J: TRBJ2-5
D: TRBD2
size: -
V: TRBV5-1
CDR3: CASSLGGTSEETQYF
DNA: TGCGCCAGCAGCTTGGGGGGGACTAGCGAAGAGACCCAGTACTTC

J: TRBJ2-3
D: TRBD2
size: -
V: TRBV4-1
CDR3: CASSPSGGRGLTDTQYF
DNA: TGCGCCAGCAGCCCGTCGGGGGGGCGCGGATTAACAGATACGCAGTATTTT

J: TRBJ2-3
D: -
size: -
V: TRBV6-1
CDR3: CASSEETLGHRLTSTDTQYF
DNA: TGTGCCAGCAGTGAAGAAACGCTAGGCCACCGACTTACTAGCACAGATACGCAGTATTTT

J: TRBJ1-5
D: TRBD1
size: -
V: TRBV5-8
CDR3: CASSLGQGSNQPQHF
DNA: TGTGCCAGCAGCCTTGGACAGGGAAGCAATCAGCCCCAGCATTTT

J: TRBJ1-5
D: -
size: -
V: TRBV19
CDR3: CASRKTGKGEGQPQHF
DNA: TGTGCCAGTAGGAAAACAGGGAAGGGGGAAGGACAGCCCCAGCATTTT

J: TRBJ1-2
D: TRBD1
size: -
V: TRBV5-1
CDR3: CASRLDAGGHYGYTF
DNA: TGCGCCAGCAGATTAGATGCAGGGGGCCACTATGGCTACACCTTC

J: TRBJ2-3
D: TRBD1
size: -
V: TRBV7-9
CDR3: CASSLGQGTDTQYF
DNA: TGTGCCAGCAGCTTAGGACAGGGAACAGATACGCAGTATTTT